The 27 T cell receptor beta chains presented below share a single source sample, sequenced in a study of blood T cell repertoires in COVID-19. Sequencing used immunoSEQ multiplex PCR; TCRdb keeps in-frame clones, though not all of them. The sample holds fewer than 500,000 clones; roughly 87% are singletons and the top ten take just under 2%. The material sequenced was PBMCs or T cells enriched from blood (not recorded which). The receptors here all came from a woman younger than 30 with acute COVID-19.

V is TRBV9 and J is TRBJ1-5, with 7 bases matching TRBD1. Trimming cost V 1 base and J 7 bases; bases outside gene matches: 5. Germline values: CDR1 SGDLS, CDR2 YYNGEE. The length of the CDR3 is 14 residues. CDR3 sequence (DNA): TGTGCCAGCAGCGTAACAGGGGCGGGGCAGCCCCAGCATTTT. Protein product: CASSVTGAGQPQHF.

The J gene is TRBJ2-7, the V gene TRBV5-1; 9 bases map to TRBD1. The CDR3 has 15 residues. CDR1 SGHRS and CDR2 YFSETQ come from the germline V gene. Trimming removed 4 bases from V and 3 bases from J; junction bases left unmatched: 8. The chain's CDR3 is CASSVSGTGLYEQYF. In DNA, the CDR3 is TGCGCCAGCAGCGTCTCCGGGACAGGGCTCTACGAGCAGTACTTC.

This CDR3 is CASSVGQGDTEAFF. CDR3 DNA: TGTGCCAGCAGCGTCGGACAGGGGGACACTGAAGCTTTCTTT. The gene calls are TRBV9 and TRBJ1-1, with 10 bases lining up with TRBD1. Losses at the gene ends were 2 bases for V and 3 bases for J; bases not matched to a gene: 1. The V gene's germline CDR1 is SGDLS and CDR2 YYNGEE. This CDR3 region has 14 residues. The whole variable domain, remainder taken from reference TRBV9 and TRBJ1-1, is DSGVTQTPKHLITATGQRVTLRCSPRSGDLSVYWYQQSLDQGLQFLIQYYNGEERAKGNILERFSAQQFPDLHSELNLSSLELGDSALYFCASSVGQGDTEAFFGQGTRLTVV.

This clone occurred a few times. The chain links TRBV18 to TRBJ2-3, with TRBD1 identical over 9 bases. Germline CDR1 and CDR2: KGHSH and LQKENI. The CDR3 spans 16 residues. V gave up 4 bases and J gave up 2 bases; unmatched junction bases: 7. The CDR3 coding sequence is TGTGCCAGCTCACGACGACAGGGGGTCGACACAGATACGCAGTATTTT. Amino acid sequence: CASSRRQGVDTDTQYF.

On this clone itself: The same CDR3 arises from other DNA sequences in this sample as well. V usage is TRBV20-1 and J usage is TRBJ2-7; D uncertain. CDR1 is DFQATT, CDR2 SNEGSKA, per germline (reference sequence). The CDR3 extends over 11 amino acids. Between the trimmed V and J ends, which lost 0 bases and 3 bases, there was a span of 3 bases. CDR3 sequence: CSARDNYEQYF. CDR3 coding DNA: TGCAGTGCTAGAGACAACTACGAGCAGTACTTC.

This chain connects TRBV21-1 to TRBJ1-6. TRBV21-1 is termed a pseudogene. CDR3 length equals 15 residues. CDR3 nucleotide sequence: TGTGCCAGCAGCCCCGTCGCCCTGAGGGATTCACCCCTCCACTTT. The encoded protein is CASSPVALRDSPLHF.

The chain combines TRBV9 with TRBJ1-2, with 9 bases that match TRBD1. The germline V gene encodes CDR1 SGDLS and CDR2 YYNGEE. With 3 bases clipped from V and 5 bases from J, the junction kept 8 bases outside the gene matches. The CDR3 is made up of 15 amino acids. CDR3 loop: CASSAGTGTYYGYTF. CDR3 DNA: TGTGCCAGCAGCGCCGGGACAGGGACTTATTATGGCTACACCTTC.

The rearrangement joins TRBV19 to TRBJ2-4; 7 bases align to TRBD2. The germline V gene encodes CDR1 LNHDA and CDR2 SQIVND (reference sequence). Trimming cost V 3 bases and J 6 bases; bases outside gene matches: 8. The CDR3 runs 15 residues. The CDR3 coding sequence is TGTGCCAGTAGTATTTACCAGGTAGCGGGAAACATTCAGTACTTC. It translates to CASSIYQVAGNIQYF.

The CDR3 DNA is TGTGCCAGCAGCTTACCCCAGACTACCTACGAGCAGTACTTC. Residues: CASSLPQTTYEQYF. The V gene is TRBV7-9, the J gene TRBJ2-7; the D gene is possibly TRBD2 (5 bases). Per the germline V gene, CDR1 is SEHNR and CDR2 is FQNEAQ (reference sequence). V was cut by 2 bases and J by 2 bases, with 10 bases left in between. The CDR3 totals 14 residues.

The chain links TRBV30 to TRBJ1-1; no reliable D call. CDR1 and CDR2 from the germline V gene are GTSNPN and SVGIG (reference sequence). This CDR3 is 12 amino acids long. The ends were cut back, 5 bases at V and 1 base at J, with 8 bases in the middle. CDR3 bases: TGTGCCTGGGGCCATCCGAACACTGAAGCTTTCTTT. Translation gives CAWGHPNTEAFF.

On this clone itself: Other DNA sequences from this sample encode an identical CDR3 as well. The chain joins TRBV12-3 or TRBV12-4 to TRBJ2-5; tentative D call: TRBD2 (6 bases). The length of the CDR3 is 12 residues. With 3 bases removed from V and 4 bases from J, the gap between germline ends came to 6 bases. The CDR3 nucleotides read TGTGCCAGCAGTTTGCGGGGAGAGACCCAGTACTTC. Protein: CASSLRGETQYF.

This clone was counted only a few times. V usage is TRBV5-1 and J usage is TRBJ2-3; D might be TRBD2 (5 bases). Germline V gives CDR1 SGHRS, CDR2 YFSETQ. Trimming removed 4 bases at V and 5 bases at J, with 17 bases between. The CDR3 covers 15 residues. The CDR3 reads CASSPGYQVGDTQYF. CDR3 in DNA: TGCGCCAGCAGCCCGGGGTACCAAGTGGGAGATACGCAGTATTTT.

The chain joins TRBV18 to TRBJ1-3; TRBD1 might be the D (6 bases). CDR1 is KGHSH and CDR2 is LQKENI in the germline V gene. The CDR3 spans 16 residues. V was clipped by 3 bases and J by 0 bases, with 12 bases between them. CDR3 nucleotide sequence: TGTGCCAGCTCACCTCGGGACACCAGCTCTGGAAACACCATATATTTT. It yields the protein CASSPRDTSSGNTIYF.

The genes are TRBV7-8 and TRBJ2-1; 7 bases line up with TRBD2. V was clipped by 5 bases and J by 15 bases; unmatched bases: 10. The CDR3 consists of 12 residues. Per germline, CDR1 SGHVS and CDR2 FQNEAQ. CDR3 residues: CASSRGDYYPFF. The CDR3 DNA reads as TGTGCCAGCAGCCGCGGGGACTATTATCCGTTCTTC.

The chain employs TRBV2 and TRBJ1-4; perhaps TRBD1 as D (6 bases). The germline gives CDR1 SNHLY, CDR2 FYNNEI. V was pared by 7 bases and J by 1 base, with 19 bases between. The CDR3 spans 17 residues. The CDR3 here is CASILGRGFVTNEKLFF. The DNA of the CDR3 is TGTGCCAGCATTCTAGGGAGGGGGTTCGTAACTAATGAAAAACTGTTTTTT.

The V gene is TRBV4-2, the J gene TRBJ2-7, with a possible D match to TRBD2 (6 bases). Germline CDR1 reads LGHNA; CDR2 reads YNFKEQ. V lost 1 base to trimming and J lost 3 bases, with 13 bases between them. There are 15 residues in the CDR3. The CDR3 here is CASSQVLAGLYEQYF. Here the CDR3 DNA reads TGTGCCAGCAGCCAAGTTCTTGCGGGACTCTACGAGCAGTACTTC.

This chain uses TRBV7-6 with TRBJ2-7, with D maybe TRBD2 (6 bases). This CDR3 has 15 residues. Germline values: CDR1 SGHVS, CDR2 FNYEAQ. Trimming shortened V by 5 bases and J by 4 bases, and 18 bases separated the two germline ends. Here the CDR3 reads CASSLGGVAVYEQYF. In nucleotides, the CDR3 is TGTGCCAGCAGCCTGGGGGGAGTAGCGGTATACGAGCAGTACTTC. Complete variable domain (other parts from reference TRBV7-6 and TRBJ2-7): GAGVSQSPRYKVTKRGQDVALRCDPISGHVSLYWYRQALGQGPEFLTYFNYEAQQDKSGLPNDRFSAERPEGSISTLTIQRTEQRDSAMYRCASSLGGVAVYEQYFGPGTRLTVT.

CDR3 residues: CASVGGGFNYGYTF. CDR3 DNA sequence: TGTGCCAGCGTTGGGGGCGGCTTTAACTATGGCTACACCTTC. This chain joins TRBV28 and TRBJ1-2; possibly TRBD1 for D (6 bases). V dropped 8 bases and J dropped 1 base, with 14 bases sitting between them. CDR3 length equals 14 residues. The V gene's germline CDR1 is MDHEN and CDR2 SYDVKM.

The CDR3 coding sequence is TGTGCCAGCAGCGCCCGGGATTACAATGAGCAGTTCTTC. As protein: CASSARDYNEQFF. V gene TRBV9 combines with J gene TRBJ2-1; D is perhaps TRBD2 (5 bases). CDR1 is SGDLS, CDR2 YYNGEE, per germline. V shed 3 bases and J shed 4 bases, with 8 bases lying between them. The CDR3 runs 13 residues.

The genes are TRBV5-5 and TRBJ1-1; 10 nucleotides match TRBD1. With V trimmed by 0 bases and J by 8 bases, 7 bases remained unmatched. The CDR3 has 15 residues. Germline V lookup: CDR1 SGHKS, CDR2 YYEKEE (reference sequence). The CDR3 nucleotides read TGTGCCAGCAGCTTGGACGGACAGGGGGGGACAGAAGCTTTCTTT. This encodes CASSLDGQGGTEAFF.

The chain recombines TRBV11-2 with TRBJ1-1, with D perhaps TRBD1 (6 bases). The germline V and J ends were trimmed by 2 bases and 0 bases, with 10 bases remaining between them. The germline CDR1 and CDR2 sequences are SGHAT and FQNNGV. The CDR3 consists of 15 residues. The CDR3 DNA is TGTGCCAGCAGCTTATCGTCAGGGGTGAACACTGAAGCTTTCTTT. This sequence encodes CASSLSSGVNTEAFF.

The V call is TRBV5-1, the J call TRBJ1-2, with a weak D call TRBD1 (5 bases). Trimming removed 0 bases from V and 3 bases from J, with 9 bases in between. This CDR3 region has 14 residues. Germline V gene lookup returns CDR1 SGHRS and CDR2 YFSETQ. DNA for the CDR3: TGCGCCAGCAGCTTGGACCTGACAGACTATGGCTACACCTTC. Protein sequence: CASSLDLTDYGYTF.

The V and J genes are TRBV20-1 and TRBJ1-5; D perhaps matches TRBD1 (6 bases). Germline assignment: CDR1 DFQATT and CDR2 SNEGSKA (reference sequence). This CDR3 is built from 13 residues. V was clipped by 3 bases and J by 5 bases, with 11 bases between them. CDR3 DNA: TGCAGTGCTAGTCAGGGGTCCGATCAGCCCCAGCATTTT. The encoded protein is CSASQGSDQPQHF.

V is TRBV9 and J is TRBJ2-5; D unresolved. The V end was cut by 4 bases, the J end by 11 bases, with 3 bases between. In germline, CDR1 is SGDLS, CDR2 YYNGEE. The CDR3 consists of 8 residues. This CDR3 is CASSPQYF. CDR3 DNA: TGTGCCAGCAGCCCTCAGTACTTC.

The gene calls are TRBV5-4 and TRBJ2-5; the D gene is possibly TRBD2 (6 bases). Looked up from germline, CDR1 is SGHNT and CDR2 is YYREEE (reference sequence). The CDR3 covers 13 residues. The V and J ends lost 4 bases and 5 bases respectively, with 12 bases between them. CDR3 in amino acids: CASSPQGGETQYF. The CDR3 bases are TGTGCCAGCAGCCCGCAGGGAGGCGAGACCCAGTACTTC. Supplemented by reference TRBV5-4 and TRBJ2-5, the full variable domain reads ETGVTQSPTHLIKTRGQQVTLRCSSQSGHNTVSWYQQALGQGPQFIFQYYREEENGRGNFPPRFSGLQFPNYSSELNVNALELDDSALYLCASSPQGGETQYFGPGTRLLVL.

The CDR3 DNA reads as TGTGCCAGCAGTCCTCCTCAGACAGGGATTCAGCCCCAGCATTTT. Residues: CASSPPQTGIQPQHF. This rearrangement joins TRBV28 to TRBJ1-5, with 7 bases aligning to TRBD1. There are 15 residues in the CDR3. Trimming at V came to 5 bases and at J to 6 bases, leaving 10 bases not matched to a gene. Germline values: CDR1 MDHEN, CDR2 SYDVKM.

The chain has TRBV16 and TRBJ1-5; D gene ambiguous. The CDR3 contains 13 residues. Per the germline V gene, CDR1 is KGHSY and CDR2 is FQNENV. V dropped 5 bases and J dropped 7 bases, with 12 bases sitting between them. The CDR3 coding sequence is TGTGCCAGCAGCACAATCTTCAACCAGCCCCAGCATTTT. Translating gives CASSTIFNQPQHF.